The 20 T cell receptor beta chains listed next were all sequenced from one sample in a study of blood T cell repertoires in COVID-19. The repertoire was sequenced with immunoSEQ multiplex PCR; TCRdb's copy has only in-frame clones and lacks some. Among roughly 300,000 clones listed, approximately 84% were seen once. Sequenced material: PBMCs or T cells enriched from blood (not recorded which). These receptors all come from a woman aged 25 to 39 who had recovered from COVID-19.

This clone came up a few times. V usage is TRBV19 and J usage is TRBJ1-2; 7 positions match TRBD1. Germline V gene data show CDR1 as LNHDA and CDR2 as SQIVND (reference sequence). V lost 3 bases and J lost 4; bases outside the gene matches: 5. The CDR3 loop spans 14 amino acids. The CDR3 protein is CASSISGTVYGYTF. For the CDR3, the DNA is TGTGCCAGTAGTATTTCCGGGACAGTCTATGGCTACACCTTC.

The chain recombines TRBV5-5 with TRBJ2-5, with D unresolved. The CDR3 consists of 14 residues. Germline lookup yields CDR1 SGHKS and CDR2 YYEKEE (reference sequence). The V end lost 2 bases, the J end lost 2 bases, and 10 bases lay between the germline ends. CDR3 amino acids: CASSLGQVQETQYF. In DNA, the CDR3 is TGTGCCAGCAGCTTAGGCCAGGTTCAAGAGACCCAGTACTTC. The full variable domain, in which reference TRBV5-5 and TRBJ2-5 provide the parts outside the CDR3, is DAGVTQSPTHLIKTRGQQVTLRCSPISGHKSVSWYQQVLGQGPQFIFQYYEKEERGRGNFPDRFSARQFPNYSSELNVNALLLGDSALYLCASSLGQVQETQYFGPGTRLLVL.

This clone was seen only once. V usage is TRBV27 and J usage is TRBJ1-5; D not certain. CDR1 and CDR2 (germline): MNHEY, SMNVEV (reference sequence). V was pared by 2 bases and J by 1 base, with 9 bases between. The CDR3 is made up of 15 amino acids. The CDR3 sequence: CASSLGGPSNQPQHF. The CDR3 DNA sequence: TGTGCCAGCAGTTTAGGAGGGCCCAGCAATCAGCCCCAGCATTTT.

The rearrangement uses TRBV6-4 and TRBJ1-2; maybe TRBD1 (5 bases). This CDR3 comprises 16 residues. V gave up 0 bases and J gave up 3 bases, with 14 bases separating them. CDR1 is MRHNA and CDR2 is SNTAGT in the germline V gene. CDR3 sequence reads: CASSDSSIRDYYGYTF. The CDR3 nucleotides are TGTGCCAGCAGTGACTCGAGTATTCGGGACTACTATGGCTACACCTTC.

V usage is TRBV28 and J usage is TRBJ1-5; possibly TRBD1 for D (6 bases). This CDR3 contains 15 residues. V gave up 5 bases and J gave up 0 bases, with 11 bases separating them. Germline loops: CDR1 MDHEN, CDR2 SYDVKM. CDR3: CASSRDKPSNQPQHF. The DNA for the CDR3 is TGTGCCAGCAGTAGGGACAAGCCTAGCAATCAGCCCCAGCATTTT.

This clone was seen just once. The V and J genes are TRBV9 and TRBJ2-5, with TRBD2 matching 7 bases. The V gene end was trimmed by 3 bases and the J gene end by 5 bases; junction bases not matched to a gene: 1. The germline V gene encodes CDR1 SGDLS and CDR2 YYNGEE. The CDR3 sequence is 12 residues long. CDR3 in amino acids: CASSAGGETQYF. The DNA for the CDR3 is TGTGCCAGCAGCGCCGGGGGGGAGACCCAGTACTTC. The full variable domain, in which reference TRBV9 and TRBJ2-5 provide the parts outside the CDR3, is DSGVTQTPKHLITATGQRVTLRCSPRSGDLSVYWYQQSLDQGLQFLIQYYNGEERAKGNILERFSAQQFPDLHSELNLSSLELGDSALYFCASSAGGETQYFGPGTRLLVL.

The genes are TRBV6-5 and TRBJ2-1, with 7 positions matching TRBD1. V lost 9 bases and J lost 5; bases outside the gene matches: 7. Germline V gene sequence: CDR1 MNHEY, CDR2 SVGAGI. There are 13 residues in the CDR3. The CDR3 loop reads CASEGAGNNEQFF. CDR3 coding DNA: TGTGCCAGTGAGGGGGCCGGCAACAATGAGCAGTTCTTC.

This sequence joins TRBV27 and TRBJ1-2; possibly TRBD1 for D (5 bases). Germline V lookup: CDR1 MNHEY, CDR2 SMNVEV (reference sequence). The V end was cut by 4 bases, the J end by 7 bases, with 13 bases between. The CDR3 spans 13 residues. The CDR3 coding sequence is TGTGCCAGCAGTTATCAGGGTTCGGCTGGCTACACCTTC. It encodes CASSYQGSAGYTF.

Here the CDR3 reads CASSLAGGSYEQYF. In nucleotides, the CDR3 is TGTGCCAGCAGCTTAGCGGGGGGTAGTTACGAGCAGTACTTC. The V and J genes are TRBV5-4 and TRBJ2-7; 9 bases are shared with TRBD2. This CDR3 is 14 amino acids long. With 2 bases clipped from V and 4 bases from J, the junction kept 4 bases outside the gene matches. Per germline, CDR1 SGHNT and CDR2 YYREEE (reference sequence).

The rearrangement joins TRBV7-6 to TRBJ2-5; 10 nucleotides match TRBD1. J was trimmed by 2 bases and V by 6 bases; bases with no gene match: 0. Germline loops: CDR1 SGHVS, CDR2 FNYEAQ. The CDR3 length is 13 residues. The CDR3 nucleotides read TGTGCCAGCAGGGACAGGGGGCAAGAGACCCAGTACTTC. Protein product: CASRDRGQETQYF.

The chain uses TRBV5-6 and TRBJ1-2; 11 bases match TRBD1. J gave up 7 bases and V 4 bases, and 3 bases lay outside the gene matches. The CDR3 covers 13 residues. Germline V gene lookup returns CDR1 SGHDT and CDR2 YYEEEE. CDR3 nucleotide sequence: TGTGCCAGCAGCGTGGGACAGGGGGGTGGCTACACCTTC. Encoded protein: CASSVGQGGGYTF.

This clone was counted once. The V call is TRBV6-5, the J call TRBJ1-2, with 10 bases fitting TRBD1. The germline V gene encodes CDR1 MNHEY and CDR2 SVGAGI. CDR3 size: 14 residues. J gave up 4 bases and V 4 bases, and 3 bases lay outside the gene matches. CDR3 sequence (DNA): TGTGCCAGCAGTTCGGACAGGGGGTTCTATGGCTACACCTTC. It codes for CASSSDRGFYGYTF.

This clone was counted once. This chain joins TRBV6-5 and TRBJ1-4; 9 nucleotides align to TRBD1. Germline CDR1 MNHEY, CDR2 SVGAGI. CDR3 size: 14 residues. The J segment lost 6 bases and the V segment lost 6 bases, leaving 5 bases of the junction unmatched. The CDR3 coding sequence is TGTGCCAGCAGGGACAGGGGAGGGGATGAAAAACTGTTTTTT. Its translation: CASRDRGGDEKLFF.

The CDR3, as DNA: TGTGCCAGCAGCGTAATCGGGGAGACCCAGTACTTC. Its protein is CASSVIGETQYF. The rearrangement uses TRBV6-5 and TRBJ2-5; D is unclear. This CDR3 contains 12 residues. Trimming shortened V by 6 bases and J by 5 bases, and 10 bases separated the two germline ends. Germline loops: CDR1 MNHEY, CDR2 SVGAGI.

This chain joins TRBV27 and TRBJ2-5; possibly TRBD1 for D (6 bases). Per the germline V gene, CDR1 is MNHEY and CDR2 is SMNVEV (reference sequence). Trimming cost V 6 bases and J 5 bases, with 16 bases left between them. The CDR3 contains 14 residues. The CDR3 coding sequence is TGTGCCAGCAGACAGAAGACAGGACGGGAGACCCAGTACTTC. It encodes CASRQKTGRETQYF.

The gene calls are TRBV11-2 and TRBJ2-2; D uncertain. CDR1 and CDR2 from the germline V gene are SGHAT and FQNNGV. CDR3 size: 12 residues. V dropped 0 bases and J dropped 7 bases, with 3 bases sitting between them. The CDR3 loop is CASSLDIGELFF. Written as DNA, the CDR3 is TGTGCCAGCAGCTTAGATATCGGGGAGCTGTTTTTT.

V usage is TRBV15 and J usage is TRBJ1-6, with D maybe TRBD1 (5 bases). This CDR3 has 15 residues. V was pared by 1 base and J by 8 bases, with 12 bases between. Germline lookup yields CDR1 LNHNV and CDR2 YYDKDF (reference sequence). This CDR3 reads CATSRGRAGDSPLHF. The CDR3 nucleotides read TGTGCCACCAGCAGAGGTAGGGCGGGGGATTCACCCCTCCACTTT.

The chain has TRBV14 and TRBJ1-5; TRBD1 matches 8 bases. The length of the CDR3 is 13 residues. The V gene's germline CDR1 is SGHDN and CDR2 FVKESK. The V gene end was trimmed by 4 bases and the J gene end by 4 bases; junction bases not matched to a gene: 0. The CDR3 sequence is CASSRTGNQPQHF. The CDR3 nucleotides read TGTGCCAGCAGCCGGACAGGGAATCAGCCCCAGCATTTT.

The genes are TRBV15 and TRBJ2-3, with 15 bases that match TRBD2. CDR1 LNHNV and CDR2 YYDKDF come from the germline V gene (reference sequence). This CDR3 contains 16 residues. With 3 bases clipped from V and 3 bases from J, the junction kept 1 base outside the gene matches. CDR3 region: CATSRGTSGGTDTQYF. DNA for the CDR3: TGTGCCACCAGCAGGGGGACTAGCGGGGGGACAGATACGCAGTATTTT.

The chain has TRBV18 and TRBJ1-5; TRBD1 matches at 9 bases. V dropped 6 bases and J dropped 7; count of bases not matched to a gene: 10. Germline CDR1 KGHSH, CDR2 LQKENI. The length of the CDR3 is 15 residues. CDR3 in amino acids: CASSRTGQGEQPQHF. The CDR3 DNA follows: TGTGCCAGCTCCCGAACGGGACAGGGAGAACAGCCCCAGCATTTT.